This T cell receptor (beta chain) was found in a study of beta chain features in type 1 diabetes (dated by TCRdb to the late 2010s). In the study overall: Mean age, gender distribution, total cell number and subset yield did not differ between patients and healthy donors. A total of about 100 million sorted cells were examined across all samples, and RNA yield correlated strongly with the number of cells per subset. In the study, TCRB repertoires of sorted circulating CD4+ T cell subsets from recently diagnosed type 1 diabetes patients were compared with those of matched healthy donors. Whereas all 30 or so donors provided naive and central memory subsets, regulatory and stem cell-like memory subsets were isolated from just 8 patients and roughly eight healthy donors.

As to this clone: Its cognate antigen has yet to be identified. Nothing much larger sits one base from this clone, and base qualities are not available.

The paper as a whole reports these results and caveats: Because small numbers of individuals were included in the HLA sub-analyses, any influence of HLA type on TCRB rearrangement was left unresolved. A moderate but significant shortening of TCRB CDR3 length was observed in type 1 diabetes patients in all four CD4+ subsets. Fewer insertions and more nucleotide deletions at VDJ recombination sites were observed in patients with type 1 diabetes, implying thymic rearrangement abnormalities. Sequencing cDNA rather than genomic DNA could over-represent highly expressing activated cells, although activation and CD3 levels did not differ between groups. Shorter templates might be favored by PCR, yet because patient and control samples were amplified and corrected together, any such skew would affect both groups equally. The naive, central memory and regulatory TCRB repertoires appeared to resemble one another more closely among patients than among healthy donors.

From each donor, a single peripheral blood sample of approximately 110 mL on average was drawn into heparinised tubes. Using a panel that included CD45RO, CCR7, CD25, CD127, CD95 and CD27, naive, central memory, regulatory and stem cell-like memory CD4+ T cells were sorted on a BD FACSAria II. Purity was above 98% for every sorted population. Right away, PBMCs were isolated by Lymphoprep density gradient centrifugation and were stained directly, with no culture step. Samples were stained and sorted in pairs, with one healthy donor and one patient per experiment, so that batch effects were minimized. All of the isolated RNA was reverse transcribed with the High Capacity cDNA Reverse Transcription Kit, so expressed TCRB transcripts were sequenced. Deep immunoSEQ sequencing was applied to naive, central memory and regulatory T cell samples, giving an average of roughly 3.6 million total reads per sample. After sorted cells were lysed in RLT buffer, RNA was extracted with DNase-treated RNeasy Micro or Mini kits, with the choice depending on cell number. To prevent cross-contamination, every cell subset was processed on its own, while patient and healthy donor samples were processed together. TCRB sequences were amplified from cDNA with the immunoSEQ multiplex PCR, producing 87-bp fragments spanning the CDR3 region. Sequencing of the amplicons was performed on the Illumina HiSeq platform. Per the original workflow: Synthetic template baselines were used to correct PCR bias computationally, reads within Hamming distance 2 were collapsed together, and singletons that could not be merged were discarded. Reads were aligned against IMGT so that V, D and J genes, CDR3 length and insertions or deletions at six rearrangement sites could be assigned. Within each subset, clonotype counts were normalized to sorted cell number, after which true diversity and Gini coefficients were computed with the tcR R package. Repertoire sharing was quantified using the overlap coefficient calculated on TCRB nucleotide sequences. As a proxy for the pre-selection repertoire, out-of-frame TCRB sequences from naive cells were analyzed. Imported from immuneACCESS, the table was reduced by TCRdb to in-frame sequences with V and J called. These copies leave out some clones; in studies compared against another copy, an unresolved V gene accounts for under half, and the cause of the remainder is not known. That table is the source of V, J and clone size, and D and trimming were worked out from the DNA. This sample is represented by around 500,000 clones; 11% of them were singletons. 0.045% to 0.06% of the sample lies in the top ten.

CDR3 length: 15 amino acids, cysteine to phenylalanine. The CDR3 DNA has 45 bases and is translated from base 1. CDR1 LGHNA and CDR2 YNFKEQ were looked up in the germline V gene. V and J are truncated by 0 bases and 6 bases respectively, leaving an intervening sequence of 13 bases. Sequences were obtained from naive CD4+ T cells from blood. What this sample's cell subset or site label stands for: true naive CD4+ T cells. This sequence originates from a woman younger than 30 in good health. Here the chain combines TRBV4-2 and TRBJ2-3; TRBD2 could be the D gene, as 5 bases match. The DNA is TGTGCCAGCAGCCAAGATGTGAGTAGCGCCGATACGCAGTATTTT. This sequence encodes CASSQDVSSADTQYF.